This TCR beta chain was recovered during a study of cytomegalovirus exposure and HLA in healthy donors. The CDR3 is 17 amino acids. Germline lookup yields CDR1 KGHSH and CDR2 LQKENI. V was shortened by 3 bases and J by 2 bases, with 17 bases between the two germline ends. This clone has just a few counts. PCR involved 60 Vbeta and 13 Jbeta primers. TCRdb's copy holds only in-frame clones and misses some; the assay was immunoSEQ multiplex PCR. The data show about 200,000 clones, with 70% to 85% seen just once and about 1.7% held by the top ten. The sequence came from a man aged 50 or older in good health and CMV-seronegative. Sequences were obtained from PBMCs. The chain combines TRBV18 with TRBJ1-5; D is perhaps TRBD1 (5 bases). The CDR3 bases are TGTGCCAGCTCACCCGTGGAGGGGACCCATGGCAATCAGCCCCAGCATTTT. This gives the protein CASSPVEGTHGNQPQHF.